This entry lists 7 T cell receptor beta chains sequenced from one sample in a study of regulatory T cells in long-lasting Graves disease. Time point reported: newly diagnosed GD, antithyroid drugs for less than 3 months. PBMC RNA was the source of the TCR library. Libraries of TCR beta came from iRepertoire HTBI primers plus Arm-PCR of CDR3 regions. Via MiXCR, TCRdb re-called the multiplex PCR reads, giving one row per CDR3 protein. The table lists just over 600,000 distinct CDR3 sequences, 16% of them singletons. In addition, the sample was reused for a study of T cells in Graves' hyperthyroidism and ophthalmopathy.

The sample was peripheral blood mononuclear cells (PBMCs), taken at new diagnosis, from a patient treated with antithyroid drugs. The receptors were sampled from a woman aged 25 to 39 with Graves disease.

This clonotype showed up just a few times. The genes are TRBV19 and TRBJ2-6; 8 bases fit TRBD1. CDR3 length equals 16 residues. Germline V lookup: CDR1 LNHDA, CDR2 SQIVND (reference sequence). V dropped 5 bases and J dropped 0; count of bases not matched to a gene: 3. CDR3 in amino acids: CASSQGASSGANVLTF. The DNA of the CDR3 is TGTGCCAGTAGTCAGGGGGCCAGCTCTGGGGCCAACGTCCTGACTTTC.

This chain joins TRBV9 and TRBJ1-1; a possible D gene is TRBD1 (6 bases). V shed 2 bases and J shed 4 bases, with 9 bases lying between them. Germline CDR1 SGDLS, CDR2 YYNGEE. The CDR3 extends over 13 amino acids. For the CDR3, the DNA is TGTGCCAGCAGCGTCACAGGGAGCACTGAAGCTTTCTTT. Protein sequence: CASSVTGSTEAFF.

This clonotype was counted a few times. The genes are TRBV30 and TRBJ2-1, with D possibly called TRBD1 or TRBD2 (7 bases each). Trimming removed 4 bases from V and 2 bases from J, with 18 bases in between. The CDR3 totals 16 residues. Germline CDR1 reads GTSNPN; CDR2 reads SVGIG (reference sequence). CDR3 nucleotides: TGTGCCTGGACGGGTACACAGGGGACTACCTACAATGAGCAGTTCTTC. It specifies CAWTGTQGTTYNEQFF.

This clonotype was seen only a few times. The chain uses TRBV2 and TRBJ2-2; 9 positions match TRBD2. The CDR3 is made up of 15 amino acids. Germline-derived CDR1 and CDR2 are SNHLY and FYNNEI. Trimming removed 5 bases from V and 1 base from J; junction bases left unmatched: 2. The CDR3 sequence is CASSKLAGNTGELFF. CDR3 nucleotide sequence: TGTGCCAGCAGTAAACTAGCGGGGAACACCGGGGAGCTGTTTTTT.

Only a few counts were recorded for this clonotype. As the CDR3 is not closed by the conserved phenylalanine or tryptophan, this likely results from a read error. This sequence joins TRBV2 and TRBJ1-2; D call uncertain. Germline CDR1 and CDR2: SNHLY and FYNNEI. The CDR3 sequence is 12 residues long. Trimming pared 4 bases from V and 2 bases from J, leaving 5 bases between. CDR3 nucleotides: TGTGCCAGCAGTGTGTCCAACTATGGCTACACCCTC. Translated, it gives CASSVSNYGYTL.

The gene calls are TRBV6-2 or TRBV6-3 and TRBJ2-7; D gene ambiguous. This CDR3 comprises 12 residues. CDR1 is MNHEY, CDR2 SVGEGT, per germline. V lost 5 bases to trimming and J lost 6 bases, with 11 bases between them. As DNA, the CDR3 is TGTGCCAGCAGTGGGCCAAACCGCGAGCAGTACTTC. Encoded protein: CASSGPNREQYF.

This clonotype was found many times. The chain has TRBV7-9 and TRBJ2-1; 14 positions match TRBD2. The CDR3 runs to 17 residues. Germline-derived CDR1 and CDR2 are SEHNR and FQNEAQ (reference sequence). V dropped 7 bases and J dropped 7; count of bases not matched to a gene: 12. The CDR3 sequence is CASTVGGLAGGGNEQFF. CDR3 nucleotides: TGTGCCAGCACCGTGGGCGGACTAGCGGGAGGCGGGAATGAGCAGTTCTTC.